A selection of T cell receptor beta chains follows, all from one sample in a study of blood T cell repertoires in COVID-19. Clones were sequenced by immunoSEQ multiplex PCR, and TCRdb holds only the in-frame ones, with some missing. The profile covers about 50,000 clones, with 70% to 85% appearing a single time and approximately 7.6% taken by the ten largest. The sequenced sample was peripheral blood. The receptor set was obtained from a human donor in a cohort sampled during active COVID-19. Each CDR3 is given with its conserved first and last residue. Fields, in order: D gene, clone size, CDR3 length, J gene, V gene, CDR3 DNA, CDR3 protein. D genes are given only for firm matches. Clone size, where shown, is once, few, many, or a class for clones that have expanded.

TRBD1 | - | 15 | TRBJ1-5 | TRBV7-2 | TGTGCCAGCAGCTTAGACAGGGGAGGCAATCAGCCCCAGCATTTT | CASSLDRGGNQPQHF
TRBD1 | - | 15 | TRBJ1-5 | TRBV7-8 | TGTGCCAGCAGCTTACTGGACAGGGGTGATCAGCCCCAGCATTTT | CASSLLDRGDQPQHF
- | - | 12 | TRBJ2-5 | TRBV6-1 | TGTGCCAGCAGTGAAGACAGAGAGACCCAGTACTTC | CASSEDRETQYF
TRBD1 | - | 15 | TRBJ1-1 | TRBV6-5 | TGTGCCAGCAGTTTTTACAGGGGGGGTAACACTGAAGCTTTCTTT | CASSFYRGGNTEAFF
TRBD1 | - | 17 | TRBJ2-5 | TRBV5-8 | TGTGCCAGCAGCTTGGTAATTTCGGGACAGGGCCGAGAGACCCAGTACTTC | CASSLVISGQGRETQYF
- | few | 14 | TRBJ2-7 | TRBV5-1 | TGCGCCAGCAGCTTGGAGGGAGCCCCCTACGAGCAGTACTTC | CASSLEGAPYEQYF
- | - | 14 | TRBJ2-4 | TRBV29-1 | TGCAGCGTTGATACCGCGGGAGCCAAAAACATTCAGTACTTC | CSVDTAGAKNIQYF
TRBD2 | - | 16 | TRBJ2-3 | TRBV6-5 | TGTGCCAGCAGTTTGGGGCTAGCGGGAGTTGTTTATACGCAGTATTTT | CASSLGLAGVVYTQYF
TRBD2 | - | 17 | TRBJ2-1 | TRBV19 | TGTGCCAGTAGTATCGAACGACTAGCGACAGCCTACAATGAGCAGTTCTTC | CASSIERLATAYNEQFF
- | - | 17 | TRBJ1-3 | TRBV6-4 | TGTGCCAGCAGTGACCGGGCAGGGCCTTCCTCTGGAAACACCATATATTTT | CASSDRAGPSSGNTIYF
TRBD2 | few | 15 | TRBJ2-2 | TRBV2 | TGTGCCAGCAGTGGAGTAGCGGGGAACACCGGGGAGCTGTTTTTT | CASSGVAGNTGELFF
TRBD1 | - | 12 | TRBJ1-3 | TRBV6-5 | TGTGCCAGCACCTCAGGGGGCAGGGAATATTCCTTT | CASTSGGREYSF
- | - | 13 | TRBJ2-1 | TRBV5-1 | TGCGCCAGCAGCATTGGGCCTTACAATGAGCAGTTCTTC | CASSIGPYNEQFF
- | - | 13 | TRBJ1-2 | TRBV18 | TGTGCCAGCTTAATGACTGAGGGTGATGGCTACACCTTC | CASLMTEGDGYTF
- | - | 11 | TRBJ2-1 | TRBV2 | TGTCTCGCGGGGTCGGGGCATGAGCAGTTCTTC | CLAGSGHEQFF
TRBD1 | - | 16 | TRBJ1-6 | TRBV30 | TGTGCCTGCCCGAAGGACAGGGGTAACGATAATTCACCCCTCCACTTT | CACPKDRGNDNSPLHF
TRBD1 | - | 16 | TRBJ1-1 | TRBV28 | TGTGCCAGCAGTAGCTACCCGGGACAGGAGAACACTGAAGCTTTCTTT | CASSSYPGQENTEAFF
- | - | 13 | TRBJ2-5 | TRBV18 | TGTGCCAGCTCACCCCGGCAGGGGGAGACCCAGTACTTC | CASSPRQGETQYF
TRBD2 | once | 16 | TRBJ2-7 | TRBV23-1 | TGCGCCAGCAGTCAATCTGGACTAGCGGGAGTTCCCGAGCAGTACTTC | CASSQSGLAGVPEQYF
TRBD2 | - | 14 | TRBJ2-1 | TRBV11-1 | TGTGCCAGCAGCCCTCGACTAGCGGACAATGAGCAGTTCTTC | CASSPRLADNEQFF
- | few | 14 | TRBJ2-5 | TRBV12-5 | TGTGCTAGTGGTCTAGGGACAAGCCAAGAGACCCAGTACTTC | CASGLGTSQETQYF
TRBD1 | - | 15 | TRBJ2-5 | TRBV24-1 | TGTGCCACCAGTGATCCAAGACAGGGGGCAGAGACCCAGTACTTC | CATSDPRQGAETQYF
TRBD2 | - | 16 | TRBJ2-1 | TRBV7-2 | TGTGCCAGCAGCTTAGCGTGGACTAGCGGGAACAATGAGCAGTTCTTC | CASSLAWTSGNNEQFF
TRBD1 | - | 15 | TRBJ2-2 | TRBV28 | TGTGCCAGCAGTTTAGGGGGACAGGGGGCCGGGGAGCTGTTTTTT | CASSLGGQGAGELFF
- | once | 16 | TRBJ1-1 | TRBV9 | TGTGCCAGCAGCGCGACCGCCAGGGTTGATTACACTGAAGCTTTCTTT | CASSATARVDYTEAFF
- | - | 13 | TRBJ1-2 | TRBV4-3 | TGCGCCAGCAGCCAAGATTTTGAGTATGGCTACACCTTC | CASSQDFEYGYTF
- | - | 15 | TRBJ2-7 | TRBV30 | TGTGCCTGGAGTTTCCAGGGGTCCCGATCCTACGAGCAGTACTTC | CAWSFQGSRSYEQYF
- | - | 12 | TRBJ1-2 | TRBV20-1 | TGCAGTGCTAGTCCCAACACAGGGACCTACACCTTC | CSASPNTGTYTF
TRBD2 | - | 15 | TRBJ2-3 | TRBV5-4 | TGTGCCAGCAGCTTGAGTCTAGCGGAGACAGATACGCAGTATTTT | CASSLSLAETDTQYF
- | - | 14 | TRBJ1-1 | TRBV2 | TGTGCCAGCAGTGCTGGAGGTGCCCACACTGAAGCTTTCTTT | CASSAGGAHTEAFF
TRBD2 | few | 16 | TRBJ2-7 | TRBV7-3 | TGTGCCAGCAGCTTAAGGGGATCTAGCGGAAGCTACGAGCAGTACTTC | CASSLRGSSGSYEQYF
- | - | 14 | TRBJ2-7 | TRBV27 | TGTGCCAGCAGTTTAGACAGGTTATCCTACGAGCAGTACTTC | CASSLDRLSYEQYF
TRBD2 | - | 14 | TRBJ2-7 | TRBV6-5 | TGTGCCAGCAGAGGGACTAGCGGAGCCTACGAGCAGTACTTC | CASRGTSGAYEQYF
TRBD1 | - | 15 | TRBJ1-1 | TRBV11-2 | TGTGCCAGCAGCACAGGGGGAGGGGGCCATGCTGAAGCTTTCTTT | CASSTGGGGHAEAFF
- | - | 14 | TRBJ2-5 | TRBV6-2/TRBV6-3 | TGTGCCAGCAGTTACGCACGGGAGCAAGAGACCCAGTACTTC | CASSYAREQETQYF
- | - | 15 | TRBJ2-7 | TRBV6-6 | TGTGCCAGCAGTTACTCGTCCGCGGGGAACTACGAGCAGTACTTC | CASSYSSAGNYEQYF
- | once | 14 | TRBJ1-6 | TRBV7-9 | TGTGCCAGCAGCTTAGTTCGGGGGAATTCACCCCTCCACTTT | CASSLVRGNSPLHF
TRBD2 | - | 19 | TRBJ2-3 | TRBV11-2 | TGTGCCAGCAGCTTAGATCGGGCTAGCGGGTATACTAGCACAGATACGCAGTATTTT | CASSLDRASGYTSTDTQYF
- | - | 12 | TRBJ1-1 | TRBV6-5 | TGTGCCAGCAGTAATTTATGGAGTGAAGCTTTCTTT | CASSNLWSEAFF
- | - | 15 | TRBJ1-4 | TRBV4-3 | TGCGCCAGCAGCCGACAGAGAGCAACTAATGAAAAACTGTTTTTT | CASSRQRATNEKLFF
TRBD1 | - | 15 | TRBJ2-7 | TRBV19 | TGTGCCAGTAGTATAGTGGGGACAGGGGATTACGAGCAGTACTTC | CASSIVGTGDYEQYF
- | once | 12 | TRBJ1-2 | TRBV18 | TGTGCCAGCTCGGAGGGTGTCTATGGCTACACCTTC | CASSEGVYGYTF
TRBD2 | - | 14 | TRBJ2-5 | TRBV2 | TGTGCCAGCAGAGCGACTAGCGGGAGCGAGACCCAGTACTTC | CASRATSGSETQYF
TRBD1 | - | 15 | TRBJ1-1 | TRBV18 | TGTGCCAGCTCAACCGTTGGACAGGGGAACACTGAAGCTTTCTTT | CASSTVGQGNTEAFF
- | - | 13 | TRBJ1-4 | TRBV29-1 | TGCAGCGTTGAACGGGGAACTAATGAAAAACTGTTTTTT | CSVERGTNEKLFF
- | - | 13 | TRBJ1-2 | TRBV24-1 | TGTGCCACCAGTGAGCGGGGGCTCTATGGCTACACCTTC | CATSERGLYGYTF
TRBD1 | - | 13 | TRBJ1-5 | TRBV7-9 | TGTGCCAGCAGCCAGGGGGAGGCAAACCCCCAGCATTTT | CASSQGEANPQHF
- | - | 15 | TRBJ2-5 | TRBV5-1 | TGCGCCAGCAGCTTGGGAGGACAGCTACAAGAGACCCAGTACTTC | CASSLGGQLQETQYF
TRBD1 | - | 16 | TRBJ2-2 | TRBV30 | TGTGCCTTCCCGGGACAGGGAACTCGGAACACCGGGGAGCTGTTTTTT | CAFPGQGTRNTGELFF
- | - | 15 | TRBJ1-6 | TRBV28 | TGTGCCAGCACCCGCCCTTTGGGGGGAGGTTCACCCCTCCACTTT | CASTRPLGGGSPLHF
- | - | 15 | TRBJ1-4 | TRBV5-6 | TGTGCCAGCAGCGGGGACATTTCAACTAATGAAAAACTGTTTTTT | CASSGDISTNEKLFF
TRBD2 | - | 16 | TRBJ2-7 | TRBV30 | TGTGCCTGGAGTCGGTATTCCGCGGGAGGGCCCGACGAGCAGTACTTC | CAWSRYSAGGPDEQYF
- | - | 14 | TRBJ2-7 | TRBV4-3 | TGCGCCAGCAGCCAAGACAGGGCCGGCTACGAGCAGTACTTC | CASSQDRAGYEQYF
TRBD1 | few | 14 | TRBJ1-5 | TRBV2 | TGTGCCGGGGGAGCGACAGGGGGGAATCAGCCCCAGCATTTT | CAGGATGGNQPQHF
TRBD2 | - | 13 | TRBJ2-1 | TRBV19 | TGTGCCAGTAGTATCCGGGAGGCGGTTGAGCAGTTCTTC | CASSIREAVEQFF